This T cell receptor beta chain stems from a study of cytomegalovirus exposure and HLA in healthy donors. About the research overall: Later analysis reported that the approximately 130 validation repertoires shared the platform of the roughly 680 first-cohort repertoires.

The assay was immunoSEQ multiplex PCR, and TCRdb's table has in-frame clones only and misses some. The repertoire holds roughly 58,000 clones, with over 75% as singletons. Germline V gene data show CDR1 as MNHEY and CDR2 as SVGAGI. This CDR3 contains 15 residues. Trimming cost V 0 bases and J 1 base, with 6 bases left between them. The gene calls are TRBV6-5 and TRBJ2-2; unclear D gene. The sequencing input was PBMCs. The source of this sequence is a man aged 18 to 29 in good health and CMV-seronegative. The CDR3 reads CASSYSRQNTGELFF. DNA of the CDR3: TGTGCCAGCAGTTACTCGAGACAGAACACCGGGGAGCTGTTTTTT.